Below, 25 T cell receptor beta chains from the same sample are listed, as sequenced in a study of T cell clonality in common variable immunodeficiency. Overall study findings and caveats: Fewer deletions and N-nucleotide insertions were reportedly seen in common variable immunodeficiency TCR beta sequences.

Which antigens these TCRs recognize remains unknown. The data were produced by immunoSEQ multiplex PCR, yet TCRdb's version contains in-frame clones alone and is incomplete. Altogether approximately 38,000 clones were found in the sample, and no singletons occur. Specimen: peripheral blood mononuclear cells. The receptor source for this set is a human donor with common variable immunodeficiency.

This clone was detected only a few times. The CDR3 extends 3 residues past the end of the read, so its final part is completed from the germline J gene. The rearrangement links TRBV7-6 to TRBJ2-2; the D gene is possibly TRBD1 (5 bases). Trimming removed 5 bases from V and 1 base from J, with 11 bases in between. Germline V gene data show CDR1 as SGHVS and CDR2 as FNYEAQ. This CDR3 is built from 15 residues. CDR3 amino acids: CASSPATGNTGELFF. The sequenced part of the CDR3 DNA is TGTGCCAGCAGCCCTGCAACAGGGAACACCGGGGAG.

This clone was counted many times. The sequence runs out 3 residues before the end of the CDR3; the remainder is reconstructed from the germline J gene. The chain combines TRBV5-4 with TRBJ1-2, with 10 bases aligning to TRBD1. V dropped 9 bases and J dropped 6; count of bases not matched to a gene: 8. The CDR3 is made up of 13 amino acids. The germline gives CDR1 SGHNT, CDR2 YYREEE (reference sequence). The DNA read from the CDR3 is TGTGCCAACCACGACAGGGGGCGAAATGGC. Translation: CANHDRGRNG. The complete CDR3 sequence is CANHDRGRNGYTF.

For this clone: Read sequence stops 3 residues before the CDR3 end, and the germline J gene provides the missing end. The chain joins TRBV19 to TRBJ2-1, with 8 bases identical to TRBD2. After removal of 6 bases from V and 9 bases from J, the junction contained 7 bases not matched to a gene. Germline V gene sequence: CDR1 LNHDA, CDR2 SQIVND (reference sequence). There are 13 residues in the CDR3. The CDR3 loop is CASSQGRGGEQFF. CDR3 DNA, as far as it was read: TGTGCCAGTAGCCAGGGACGGGGGGGTGAG.

In this sample, this clone turned up many times. The missing CDR3 end, 3 residues past where the read stops, is filled in from the germline J gene. This chain uses TRBV6-2 or TRBV6-3 with TRBJ2-3, with 9 bases fitting TRBD1. This CDR3 spans 14 amino acids. Germline assignment: CDR1 MNHEY and CDR2 SVGEGT. J gave up 3 bases and V 5 bases, and 3 bases lay outside the gene matches. Partial CDR3 DNA: TGTGCCAGCAGTAACAGGGGGCTTACAGATACG. Translation gives CASSNRGLTDT. The whole CDR3 protein is CASSNRGLTDTQYF.

This clone was recorded many times. The observed sequence ends 3 residues before the CDR3 terminus, with the missing tail filled in from the germline J gene. The chain has TRBV18 and TRBJ2-5; D unresolved. Germline V lookup: CDR1 KGHSH, CDR2 LQKENI. This CDR3 is 11 amino acids long. V lost 9 bases and J 5 bases, leaving 10 bases between the germline ends. The CDR3 protein is CASSYVETQYF. The sequenced CDR3 bases are TGTGCCAGTTCTTATGTCGAGACC.

This clone was detected ten times or more. The read ends 3 residues early relative to the CDR3; the germline J gene fills the gap. The V and J genes are TRBV2 and TRBJ2-1; 7 bases are shared with TRBD1. CDR1 SNHLY and CDR2 FYNNEI come from the germline V gene. Unmatched junction bases numbered 4, after V lost 6 bases and J lost 2 bases. The CDR3 is made up of 14 amino acids. The CDR3 bases that were read are TGTGCCAGCAGATCCGACAGGGCCTACAATGAG. It specifies CASRSDRAYNE. The full CDR3 is CASRSDRAYNEQFF.

This clone was seen only a few times. Partial CDR3 DNA: TGTGCCAGCAGCTTAACTAGCGGGGGAGGCAACAATGAG. It encodes CASSLTSGGGNNE. The whole CDR3 reads CASSLTSGGGNNEQFF. The chain has TRBV7-3 and TRBJ2-1; the match to TRBD2 covers 9 bases. The CDR3 end falls 3 residues outside the read, so it is completed with the germline J gene. Trimming cost V 0 bases and J 5 bases; bases outside gene matches: 5. The CDR3 consists of 16 residues. Germline V lookup: CDR1 SGHTA, CDR2 FQGTGA.

In its sample, this clone was seen many times. Read coverage stops 3 residues before the CDR3 terminus; the germline J gene supplies the remainder. The sample holds other DNA sequences that translate to the same CDR3. The chain uses TRBV19 and TRBJ2-5; 7 bases line up with TRBD1. The CDR3 is made up of 14 amino acids. J gave up 2 bases and V 9 bases, and 9 bases lay outside the gene matches. Looked up from germline, CDR1 is LNHDA and CDR2 is SQIVND (reference sequence). The CDR3 sequence is CASSSTGAQETQYF. Incomplete CDR3 DNA: TGTGCCAGCTCCAGTACAGGGGCTCAAGAGACC.

In this sample, this clone turned up many times. The read terminates 3 residues before the CDR3 end, so the remaining end is supplied by the germline J gene. The chain combines TRBV7-2 with TRBJ1-1; 7 nucleotides agree with TRBD1. This CDR3 is 14 amino acids long. Losses at the gene ends were 5 bases for V and 1 base for J; bases not matched to a gene: 4. Germline CDR1 SGHTA, CDR2 FQGNSA. The sequenced part of the CDR3 DNA is TGTGCCAGCAGCCGAGAGGGGGCGAACACTGAA. The encoded protein is CASSREGANTE. The whole CDR3 protein is CASSREGANTEAFF.

In the case of this clone: The read ends 3 residues shy of where the CDR3 ends; the end is completed using the germline J gene. This rearrangement joins TRBV11-3 to TRBJ1-1; perhaps TRBD1 as D (6 bases). This CDR3 contains 12 residues. Looked up from germline, CDR1 is SGHNT and CDR2 is YENEEA. The sequenced CDR3 bases are TGTGCCAGCACCCTTGGGGGGGGCGAA. Translating gives CASTLGGGE. The whole CDR3 region reads CASTLGGGEAFF.

This clone was seen many times. The CDR3 is cut off 3 residues early in the read; its end comes from the germline J gene. The chain couples TRBV7-2 to TRBJ2-3; TRBD2 matches 9 bases. This CDR3 comprises 15 residues. V lost 4 bases to trimming and J lost 2 bases; unmatched junction nucleotides: 4. Per the germline V gene, CDR1 is SGHTA and CDR2 is FQGNSA. The CDR3 sequence is CASSWSGGSTDTQYF. The part of the CDR3 DNA that was read is TGTGCCAGCAGCTGGAGCGGGGGGTCCACAGATACG.

This clone showed up just a few times. The read comes to an end 3 residues before the CDR3 does, leaving the germline J gene to fill in the end. J is TRBJ2-3 and V is TRBV11-2; D might be TRBD2 (5 bases). The CDR3 length is 15 residues. Germline V gene data show CDR1 as SGHAT and CDR2 as FQNNGV. The ends were cut back, 0 bases at V and 4 bases at J, with 11 bases in the middle. Incomplete CDR3 DNA: TGTGCCAGCAGCTTAGAGCGGGCCAGGTCAGATACG. This codes for CASSLERARSDT. The entire CDR3 reads CASSLERARSDTQYF.

As to this clone: The read terminates 3 residues before the CDR3 end, so the remaining end is supplied by the germline J gene. The chain joins TRBV7-9 to TRBJ2-7; 9 bases agree with TRBD1. The CDR3 has 14 residues. The germline gives CDR1 SEHNR, CDR2 FQNEAQ (reference sequence). V was pared by 5 bases and J by 4 bases, with 6 bases of the junction left unmatched. The CDR3 reads CASSEGQGLYEQYF. CDR3 bases read: TGTGCCAGCAGCGAAGGACAGGGGTTATACGAG. Together with reference TRBV7-9 and TRBJ2-7, the CDR3 gives the full variable domain: DTGVSQNPRHKITKRGQNVTFRCDPISEHNRLYWYRQTLGQGPEFLTYFQNEAQLEKSRLLSDRFSAERPKGSFSTLEIQRTEQGDSAMYLCASSEGQGLYEQYFGPGTRLTVT.

Worth noting for this clone: The CDR3 end is not reached by the read, which stops 3 residues before it; the germline J gene fills it in. The chain combines TRBV7-6 with TRBJ1-1; D is uncertain. The V gene lost 0 bases and the J gene lost 1 base, with 6 bases spanning the gap. Germline-derived CDR1 and CDR2 are SGHVS and FNYEAQ. This CDR3 has 14 residues. The CDR3 bases that were read are TGTGCCAGCAGCTTAGCCCCGGGGAACACTGAA. This codes for CASSLAPGNTE. The full CDR3 protein is CASSLAPGNTEAFF.

There are many counts of this clone. Sequencing ends 3 residues short of the CDR3 end; the germline J gene provides the rest. V usage is TRBV19 and J usage is TRBJ1-1, with 7 bases lining up with TRBD1. The CDR3 loop spans 15 amino acids. J was trimmed by 0 bases and V by 4 bases; bases with no gene match: 5. The germline CDR1 and CDR2 sequences are LNHDA and SQIVND (reference sequence). Incomplete CDR3 DNA: TGTGCCAGTAGTAAGGGACAGCTCCTGAACACTGAA. As protein: CASSKGQLLNTE. The whole CDR3 protein is CASSKGQLLNTEAFF.

Concerning this clone itself: The read gets to within 3 residues of the CDR3 end, and the germline J gene fills in the rest. The rearrangement joins TRBV7-9 to TRBJ2-3; maybe TRBD2 (5 bases). This CDR3 contains 13 residues. The germline V gene has CDR1 SEHNR and CDR2 FQNEAQ (reference sequence). The part of the CDR3 DNA that was read is TGTGCCAGCCGCCCGGAGGCGGCGTTGGCG. This gives the protein CASRPEAALA. The whole CDR3 sequence reads CASRPEAALAQYF.

In its sample, this clone was seen a few times. The read terminates 3 residues ahead of where the CDR3 ends, so the germline J gene completes it. The chain is built from TRBV18 and TRBJ1-2; perhaps TRBD1 as D (6 bases). The V end lost 3 bases, the J end lost 4 bases, and 9 bases lay between the germline ends. The CDR3 consists of 13 residues. CDR1 KGHSH and CDR2 LQKENI come from the germline V gene. CDR3 sequence: CASSPETGYGYTF. The sequenced CDR3 bases are TGTGCCAGCTCACCGGAGACAGGCTATGGC.

A word on this clone: The observed sequence ends 3 residues before the CDR3 terminus, with the missing tail filled in from the germline J gene. V gene TRBV19 combines with J gene TRBJ2-1; perhaps TRBD1 as D (5 bases). The CDR3 spans 13 residues. Trimming pared 5 bases from V and 6 bases from J, leaving 11 bases between. Germline V CDR1 and CDR2: LNHDA, SQIVND (reference sequence). CDR3 region: CASSSGFGNEQFF. The covered CDR3 bases are TGTGCCAGTAGTTCAGGGTTCGGCAATGAG.

A word on this clone: Compared with germline, one end of the junction differs, possibly owing to a read error. The read terminates 3 residues ahead of where the CDR3 ends, so the germline J gene completes it. The V gene is TRBV5-6, the J gene TRBJ2-7, with a tentative D call TRBD1 (6 bases). The CDR3 sequence is 15 residues long. Germline V gene lookup returns CDR1 SGHDT and CDR2 YYEEEE. Incomplete CDR3 DNA: TGTGTCAGCAGCTGGATGACACAGGGAAGGTACGAG. Its translation: CVSSWMTQGRYE. The whole CDR3 protein reads CVSSWMTQGRYEQYF.

This clone was detected only a few times. The read ends 3 residues early relative to the CDR3; the germline J gene fills the gap. V usage is TRBV19 and J usage is TRBJ1-3, with D possibly being TRBD1 (5 bases). CDR1 and CDR2 (germline): LNHDA, SQIVND (reference sequence). Trimming removed 5 bases at V and 2 bases at J, with 10 bases between. The CDR3 runs 14 residues. The CDR3 is CASSSGSPGNTIYF. Partial CDR3 DNA: TGTGCCAGTAGTTCAGGGAGCCCTGGAAACACC. The entire variable domain, with the rest obtained from reference TRBV19 and TRBJ1-3, is as follows: DGGITQSPKYLFRKEGQNVTLSCEQNLNHDAMYWYRQDPGQGLRLIYYSQIVNDFQKGDIAEGYSVSREKKESFPLTVTSAQKNPTAFYLCASSSGSPGNTIYFGEGSWLTVV.

About this clone: The DNA ends 3 residues before the CDR3 does, and the rest of the CDR3 is filled in from the germline J gene. V and J are TRBV19 and TRBJ1-3; D is unclear. Trimming took off 6 bases at V and 4 bases at J, with 13 bases between the two ends. The germline V gene encodes CDR1 LNHDA and CDR2 SQIVND (reference sequence). This CDR3 is 14 amino acids long. This CDR3 reads CASRPKGSGNTIYF. The sequenced part of the CDR3 DNA is TGTGCCAGTAGACCGAAGGGTTCGGGAAACACC.

As concerns this clone: The read ends 3 residues early relative to the CDR3; the germline J gene fills the gap. This sequence joins TRBV19 and TRBJ2-7, with TRBD1 matching 11 bases. The V segment lost 3 bases and the J segment 1 base; nucleotides outside the gene matches: 8. In germline, CDR1 is LNHDA, CDR2 SQIVND (reference sequence). This CDR3 region has 17 residues. The sequenced CDR3 bases are TGTGCCAGTAGTATCGGAGGGACAGGGGGATGGTCCTACGAG. This sequence encodes CASSIGGTGGWSYE. The CDR3, in full, reads CASSIGGTGGWSYEQYF.

A few counts support this clone. The CDR3 extends 3 residues past the end of the read, so its final part is completed from the germline J gene. This chain uses TRBV11-1 with TRBJ2-1, with a tentative D call TRBD1 (5 bases). Germline V gene data show CDR1 as SGHAT and CDR2 as FQDESV (reference sequence). V lost 5 bases and J 7 bases, leaving 12 bases between the germline ends. The CDR3 extends over 13 amino acids. The CDR3 region is CASSGDSQNEQFF. The sequenced CDR3 bases are TGTGCCAGCAGCGGTGACAGCCAAAATGAG.

Comment on this clone: The read terminates 3 residues ahead of where the CDR3 ends, so the germline J gene completes it. This chain connects TRBV6-2 or TRBV6-3 to TRBJ2-7; D not certain. There are 14 residues in the CDR3. Trimming left V 8 bases short and J 0 bases short, with 14 bases between. Germline V CDR1 and CDR2: MNHEY, SVGEGT. The part of the CDR3 DNA that was read is TGTGCCAGCCTAGGAGCTATAGACTCCTACGAG. This sequence encodes CASLGAIDSYE. The full CDR3 protein is CASLGAIDSYEQYF.

Details on this clone: The read comes to an end 3 residues before the CDR3 does, leaving the germline J gene to fill in the end. The gene calls are TRBV11-2 and TRBJ2-7; no clear D gene. The length of the CDR3 is 13 residues. The V gene's germline CDR1 is SGHAT and CDR2 FQNNGV. Trimming removed 1 base at V and 2 bases at J, with 6 bases between. Partial CDR3 DNA: TGTGCCAGCAGCTTAGTCGACACCTACGAG. This sequence encodes CASSLVDTYE. The full CDR3 protein reads CASSLVDTYEQYF.